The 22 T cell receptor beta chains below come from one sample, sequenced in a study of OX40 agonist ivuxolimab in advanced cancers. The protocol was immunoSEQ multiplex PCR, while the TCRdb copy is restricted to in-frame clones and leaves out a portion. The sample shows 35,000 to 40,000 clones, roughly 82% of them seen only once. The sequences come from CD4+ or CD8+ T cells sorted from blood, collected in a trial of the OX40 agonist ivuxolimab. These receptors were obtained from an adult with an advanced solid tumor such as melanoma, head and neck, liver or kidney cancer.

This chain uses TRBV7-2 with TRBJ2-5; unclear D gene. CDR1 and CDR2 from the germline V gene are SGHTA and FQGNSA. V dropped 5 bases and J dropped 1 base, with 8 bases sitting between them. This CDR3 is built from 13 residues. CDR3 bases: TGTGCCAGCAGCCGTGACTTCCAAGAGACCCAGTACTTC. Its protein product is CASSRDFQETQYF.

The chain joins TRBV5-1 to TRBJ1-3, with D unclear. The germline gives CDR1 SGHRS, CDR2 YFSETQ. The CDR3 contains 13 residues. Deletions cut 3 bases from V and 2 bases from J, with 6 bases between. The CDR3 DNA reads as TGCGCCAGCAGCTCCGTAACTGGAAACACCATATATTTT. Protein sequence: CASSSVTGNTIYF.

Written as DNA, the CDR3 is TGCGCCAGCAGTTATGAGCAGTACTTC. Its translation is CASSYEQYF. The chain combines TRBV5-1 with TRBJ2-7; no reliable D call. Trimming took off 5 bases at V and 7 bases at J, with 4 bases between the two ends. From germline, CDR1 is SGHRS and CDR2 YFSETQ. This CDR3 is 9 amino acids long.

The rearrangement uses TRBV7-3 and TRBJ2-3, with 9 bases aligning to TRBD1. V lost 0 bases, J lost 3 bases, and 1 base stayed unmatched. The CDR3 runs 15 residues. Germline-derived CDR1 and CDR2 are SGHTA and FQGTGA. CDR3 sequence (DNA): TGTGCCAGCAGCTTAACCGGACAGGGGACAGATACGCAGTATTTT. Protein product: CASSLTGQGTDTQYF.

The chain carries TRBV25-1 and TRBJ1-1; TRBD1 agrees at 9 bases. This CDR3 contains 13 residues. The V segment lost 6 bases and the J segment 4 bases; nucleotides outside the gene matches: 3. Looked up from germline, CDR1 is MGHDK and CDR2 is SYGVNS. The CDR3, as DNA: TGTGCCAGCAGAGGACAGGGGTTCACTGAAGCTTTCTTT. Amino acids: CASRGQGFTEAFF. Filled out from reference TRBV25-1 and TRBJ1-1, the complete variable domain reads EADIYQTPRYLVIGTGKKITLECSQTMGHDKMYWYQQDPGMELHLIHYSYGVNSTEKGDLSSESTVSRIRTEHFPLTLESARPSHTSQYLCASRGQGFTEAFFGQGTRLTVV.

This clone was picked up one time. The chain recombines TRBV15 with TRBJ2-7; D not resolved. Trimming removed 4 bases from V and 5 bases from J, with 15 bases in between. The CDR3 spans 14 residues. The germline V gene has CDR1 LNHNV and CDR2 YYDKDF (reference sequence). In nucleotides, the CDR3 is TGTGCCACCAGCATCGGACCGATCCGGAACGAGCAGTACTTC. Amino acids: CATSIGPIRNEQYF. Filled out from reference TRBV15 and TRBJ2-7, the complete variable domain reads DAMVIQNPRYQVTQFGKPVTLSCSQTLNHNVMYWYQQKSSQAPKLLFHYYDKDFNNEADTPDNFQSRRPNTSFCFLDIRSPGLGDTAMYLCATSIGPIRNEQYFGPGTRLTVT.

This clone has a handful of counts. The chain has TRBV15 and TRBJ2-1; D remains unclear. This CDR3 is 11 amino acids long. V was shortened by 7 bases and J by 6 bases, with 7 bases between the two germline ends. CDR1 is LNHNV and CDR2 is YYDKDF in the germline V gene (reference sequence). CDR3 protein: CATMIRNEQFF. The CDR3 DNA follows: TGTGCCACCATGATACGCAATGAGCAGTTCTTC.

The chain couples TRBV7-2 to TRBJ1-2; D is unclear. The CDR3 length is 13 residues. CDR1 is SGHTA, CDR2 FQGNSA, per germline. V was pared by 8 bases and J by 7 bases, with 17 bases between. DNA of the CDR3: TGTGCCAGCGCAATGGTGCAGTTAGGTGGCTACACCTTC. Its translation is CASAMVQLGGYTF.

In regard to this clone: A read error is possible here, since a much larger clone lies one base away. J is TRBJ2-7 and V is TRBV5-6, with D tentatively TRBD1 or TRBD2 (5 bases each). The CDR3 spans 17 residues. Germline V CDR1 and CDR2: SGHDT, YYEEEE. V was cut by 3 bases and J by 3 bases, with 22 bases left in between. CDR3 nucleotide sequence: TGTGCCAGCAGCTCGGGGCTCCGGGACCCTTTTTTCTACGAGCAGTACTTC. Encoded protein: CASSSGLRDPFFYEQYF.

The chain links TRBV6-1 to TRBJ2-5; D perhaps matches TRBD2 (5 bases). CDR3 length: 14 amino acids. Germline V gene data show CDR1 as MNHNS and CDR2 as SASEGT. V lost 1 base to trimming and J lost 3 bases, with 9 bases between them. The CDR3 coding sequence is TGTGCCAGCAGTGAAGGGACTTCCGAAGAGACCCAGTACTTC. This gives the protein CASSEGTSEETQYF.

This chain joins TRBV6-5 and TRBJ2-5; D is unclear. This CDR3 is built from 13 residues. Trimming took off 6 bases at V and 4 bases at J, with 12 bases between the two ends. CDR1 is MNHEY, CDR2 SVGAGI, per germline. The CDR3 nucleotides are TGTGCCAGCAGGACTGGGCTGGGAGAGACCCAGTACTTC. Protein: CASRTGLGETQYF.

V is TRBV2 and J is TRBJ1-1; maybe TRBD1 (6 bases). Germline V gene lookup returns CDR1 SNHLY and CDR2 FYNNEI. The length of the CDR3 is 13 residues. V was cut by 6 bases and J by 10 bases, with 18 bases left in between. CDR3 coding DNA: TGTGCCAGCAGCCAAAGACCCCGGGGGCGAGCTTTCTTT. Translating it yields CASSQRPRGRAFF.

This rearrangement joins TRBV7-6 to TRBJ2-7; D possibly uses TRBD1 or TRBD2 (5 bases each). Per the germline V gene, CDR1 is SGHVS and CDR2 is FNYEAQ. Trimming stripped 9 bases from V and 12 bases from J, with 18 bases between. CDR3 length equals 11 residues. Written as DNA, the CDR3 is TGTGCCAGTTCCGGGACGGGATTCGTGTACTTC. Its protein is CASSGTGFVYF.

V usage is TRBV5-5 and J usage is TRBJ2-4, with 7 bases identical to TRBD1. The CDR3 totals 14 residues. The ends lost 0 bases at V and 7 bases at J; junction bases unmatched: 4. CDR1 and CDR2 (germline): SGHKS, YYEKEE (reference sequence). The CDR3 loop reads CASSLGQGANIQYF. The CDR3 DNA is TGTGCCAGCAGCTTGGGACAGGGAGCGAACATTCAGTACTTC.

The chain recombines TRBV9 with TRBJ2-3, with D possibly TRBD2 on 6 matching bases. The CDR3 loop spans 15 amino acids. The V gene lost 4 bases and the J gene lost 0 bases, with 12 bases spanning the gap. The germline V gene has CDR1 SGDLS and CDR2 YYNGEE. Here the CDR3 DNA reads TGTGCCAGCAGCTTTAGCGGTACTAGCACAGATACGCAGTATTTT. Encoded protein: CASSFSGTSTDTQYF.

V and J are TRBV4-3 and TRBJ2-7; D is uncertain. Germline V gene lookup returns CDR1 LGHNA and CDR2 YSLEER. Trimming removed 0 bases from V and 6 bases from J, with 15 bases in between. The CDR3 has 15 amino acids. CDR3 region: CASSQEVVRPGEQYF. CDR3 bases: TGCGCCAGCAGCCAAGAAGTGGTACGGCCGGGCGAGCAGTACTTC.

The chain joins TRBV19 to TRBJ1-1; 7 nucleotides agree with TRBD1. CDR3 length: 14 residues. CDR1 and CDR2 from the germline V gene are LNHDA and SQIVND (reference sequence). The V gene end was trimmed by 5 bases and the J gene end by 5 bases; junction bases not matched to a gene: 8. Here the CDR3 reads CASSSQTGPTEAFF. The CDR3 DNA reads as TGTGCCAGTAGTTCTCAGACAGGGCCGACTGAAGCTTTCTTT. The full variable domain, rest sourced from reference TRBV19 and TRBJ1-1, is DGGITQSPKYLFRKEGQNVTLSCEQNLNHDAMYWYRQDPGQGLRLIYYSQIVNDFQKGDIAEGYSVSREKKESFPLTVTSAQKNPTAFYLCASSSQTGPTEAFFGQGTRLTVV.

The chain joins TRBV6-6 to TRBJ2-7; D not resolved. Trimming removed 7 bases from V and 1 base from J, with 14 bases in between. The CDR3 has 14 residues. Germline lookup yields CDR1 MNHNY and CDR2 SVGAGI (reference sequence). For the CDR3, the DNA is TGTGCCAGCAACCCGGACCTTCCTTCCTACGAGCAGTACTTC. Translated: CASNPDLPSYEQYF.

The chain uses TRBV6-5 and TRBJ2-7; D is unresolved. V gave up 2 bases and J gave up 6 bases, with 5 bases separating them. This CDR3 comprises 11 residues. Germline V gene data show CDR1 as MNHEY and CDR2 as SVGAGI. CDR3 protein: CASSYKREQYF. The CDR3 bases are TGTGCCAGCAGTTACAAACGCGAGCAGTACTTC.

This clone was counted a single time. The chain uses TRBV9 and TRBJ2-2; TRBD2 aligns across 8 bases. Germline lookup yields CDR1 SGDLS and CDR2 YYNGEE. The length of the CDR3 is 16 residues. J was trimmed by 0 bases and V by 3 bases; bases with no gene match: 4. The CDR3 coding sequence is TGTGCCAGCAGCGAGCGGGGGACCTCGAACACCGGGGAGCTGTTTTTT. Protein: CASSERGTSNTGELFF. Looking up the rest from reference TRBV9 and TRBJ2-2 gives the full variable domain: DSGVTQTPKHLITATGQRVTLRCSPRSGDLSVYWYQQSLDQGLQFLIQYYNGEERAKGNILERFSAQQFPDLHSELNLSSLELGDSALYFCASSERGTSNTGELFFGEGSRLTVL.

Written as DNA, the CDR3 is TGTGCCAGTAGTAAGACAGGGGAAGGCTACACCTTC. Its translation is CASSKTGEGYTF. This rearrangement joins TRBV19 to TRBJ1-2; 8 nucleotides align to TRBD1. The CDR3 contains 12 residues. From germline, CDR1 is LNHDA and CDR2 SQIVND (reference sequence). V was pared by 4 bases and J by 8 bases, with 3 bases of the junction left unmatched.

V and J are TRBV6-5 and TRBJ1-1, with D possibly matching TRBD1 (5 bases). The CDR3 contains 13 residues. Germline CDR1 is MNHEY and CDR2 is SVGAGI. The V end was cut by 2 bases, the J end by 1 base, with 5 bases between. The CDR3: CASSYRGNTEAFF. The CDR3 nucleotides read TGTGCCAGCAGTTACAGGGGGAACACTGAAGCTTTCTTT.